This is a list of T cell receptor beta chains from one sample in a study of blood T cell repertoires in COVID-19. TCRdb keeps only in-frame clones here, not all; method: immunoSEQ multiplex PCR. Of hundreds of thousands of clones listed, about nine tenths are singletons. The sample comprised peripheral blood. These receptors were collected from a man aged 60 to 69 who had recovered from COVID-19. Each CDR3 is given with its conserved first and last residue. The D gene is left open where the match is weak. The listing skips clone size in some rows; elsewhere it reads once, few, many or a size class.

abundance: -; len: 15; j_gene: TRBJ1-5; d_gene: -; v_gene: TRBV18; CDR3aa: CASRPGADSNQPQHF; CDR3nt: TGTGCCAGCCGCCCCGGTGCCGATAGCAATCAGCCCCAGCATTTT
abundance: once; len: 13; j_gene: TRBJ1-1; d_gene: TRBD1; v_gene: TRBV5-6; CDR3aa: CASSGQENTEAFF; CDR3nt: TGTGCCAGCAGTGGACAGGAGAACACTGAAGCTTTCTTT
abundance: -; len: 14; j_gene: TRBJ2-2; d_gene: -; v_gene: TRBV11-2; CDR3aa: CASSLAEVTGELFF; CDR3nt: TGTGCCAGCAGCTTAGCCGAGGTAACCGGGGAGCTGTTTTTT
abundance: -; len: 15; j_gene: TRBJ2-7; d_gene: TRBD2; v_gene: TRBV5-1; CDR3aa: CASSLASGGVREQYF; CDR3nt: TGCGCCAGCAGCTTGGCCAGCGGGGGGGTCCGCGAGCAGTACTTC
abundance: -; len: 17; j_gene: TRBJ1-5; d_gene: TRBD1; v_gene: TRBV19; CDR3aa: CASSAGTGSNSNQPQHF; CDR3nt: TGTGCCAGTAGTGCCGGGACAGGCTCCAATAGCAATCAGCCCCAGCATTTT
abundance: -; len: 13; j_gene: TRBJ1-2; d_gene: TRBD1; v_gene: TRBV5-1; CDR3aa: CASRLDRAYGYTF; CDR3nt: TGCGCCAGCAGGCTCGACAGGGCCTATGGCTACACCTTC
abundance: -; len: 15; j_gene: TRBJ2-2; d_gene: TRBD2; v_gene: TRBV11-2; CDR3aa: CASTWTSGYTGELFF; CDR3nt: TGTGCCAGCACCTGGACTAGCGGGTACACCGGGGAGCTGTTTTTT
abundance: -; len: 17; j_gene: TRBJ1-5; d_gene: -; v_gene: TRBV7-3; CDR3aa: CASSFKRWGGRNQPQHF; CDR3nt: TGTGCCAGCAGCTTCAAGAGGTGGGGAGGAAGGAATCAGCCCCAGCATTTT
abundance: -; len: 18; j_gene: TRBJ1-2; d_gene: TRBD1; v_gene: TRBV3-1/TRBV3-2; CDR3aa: CASSEIAPGQGSNYGYTF; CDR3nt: TGTGCCAGCAGCGAGATCGCCCCGGGACAGGGATCTAACTATGGCTACACCTTC
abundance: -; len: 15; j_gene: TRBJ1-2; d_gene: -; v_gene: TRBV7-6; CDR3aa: CASSLFPLTTYGYTF; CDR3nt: TGTGCCAGCAGTTTATTTCCCCTGACGACTTATGGCTACACCTTC
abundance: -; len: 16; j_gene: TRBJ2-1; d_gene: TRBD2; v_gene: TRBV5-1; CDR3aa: CASSLLGLAGSNEQFF; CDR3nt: TGCGCCAGCAGCCTTCTGGGACTAGCGGGCTCCAATGAGCAGTTCTTC
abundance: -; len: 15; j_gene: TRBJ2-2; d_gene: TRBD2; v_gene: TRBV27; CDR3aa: CASSFILAGAGELFF; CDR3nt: TGTGCCAGCAGTTTCATCTTAGCGGGAGCCGGGGAGCTGTTTTTT
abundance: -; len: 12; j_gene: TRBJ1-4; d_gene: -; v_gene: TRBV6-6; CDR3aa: CASTTSLEKLFF; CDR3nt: TGTGCCAGCACCACTAGTCTGGAAAAACTGTTTTTT
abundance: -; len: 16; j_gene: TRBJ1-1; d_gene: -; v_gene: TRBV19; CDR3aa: CATLDFRAPMNTEAFF; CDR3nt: TGTGCCACCTTGGACTTTCGGGCCCCTATGAACACTGAAGCTTTCTTT
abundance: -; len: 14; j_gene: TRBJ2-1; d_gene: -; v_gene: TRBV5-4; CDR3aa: CASSFFRSYNEQFF; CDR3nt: TGTGCCAGCAGCTTCTTTCGGTCATACAATGAGCAGTTCTTC
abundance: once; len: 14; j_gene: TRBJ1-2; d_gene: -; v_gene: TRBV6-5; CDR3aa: CATHRLPTLYGYTF; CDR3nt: TGTGCCACCCACAGGTTACCGACTCTCTATGGCTACACCTTC
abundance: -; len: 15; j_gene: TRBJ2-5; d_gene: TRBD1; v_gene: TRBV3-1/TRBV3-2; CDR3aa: CASSLQTGTQETQYF; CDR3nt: TGTGCCAGCAGCCTGCAGACAGGGACCCAAGAGACCCAGTACTTC
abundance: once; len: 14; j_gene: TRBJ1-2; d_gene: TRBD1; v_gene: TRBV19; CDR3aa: CACHRTGESYGYTF; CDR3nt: TGTGCCTGCCACCGGACAGGGGAATCTTATGGCTACACCTTC
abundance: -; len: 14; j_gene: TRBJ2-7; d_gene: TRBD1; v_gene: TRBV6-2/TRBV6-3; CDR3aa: CASSYPGQHYEQYF; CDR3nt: TGTGCCAGCAGTTACCCGGGACAGCACTACGAGCAGTACTTC
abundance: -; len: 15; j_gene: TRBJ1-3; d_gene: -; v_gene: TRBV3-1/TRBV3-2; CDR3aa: CASSPVAGQGNTIYF; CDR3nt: TGTGCCAGCAGTCCCGTCGCAGGCCAAGGAAACACCATATATTTT
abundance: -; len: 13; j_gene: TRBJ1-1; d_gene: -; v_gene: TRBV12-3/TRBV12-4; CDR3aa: CASSLSEATEAFF; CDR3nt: TGTGCCAGCAGTTTATCAGAGGCCACTGAAGCTTTCTTT
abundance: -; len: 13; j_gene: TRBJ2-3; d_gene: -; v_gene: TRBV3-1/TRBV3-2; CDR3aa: CASRGSGTDTQYF; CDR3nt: TGTGCCAGCAGGGGGAGCGGCACAGATACGCAGTATTTT
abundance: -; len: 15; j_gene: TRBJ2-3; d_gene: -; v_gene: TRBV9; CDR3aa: CASSAGQLRTDTQYF; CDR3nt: TGTGCCAGCAGCGCGGGACAACTACGCACAGATACGCAGTATTTT
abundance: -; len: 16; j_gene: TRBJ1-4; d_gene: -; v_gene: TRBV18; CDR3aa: CASSPLQPATNEKLFF; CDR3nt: TGTGCCAGCTCACCATTACAGCCTGCAACTAATGAAAAACTGTTTTTT
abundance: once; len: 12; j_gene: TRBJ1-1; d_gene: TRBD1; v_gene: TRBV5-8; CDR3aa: CASRRQGGGAFF; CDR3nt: TGTGCCAGCAGAAGACAGGGTGGGGGAGCTTTCTTT
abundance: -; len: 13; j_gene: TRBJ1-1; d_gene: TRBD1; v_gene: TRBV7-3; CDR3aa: CASSLESGQEAFF; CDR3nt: TGTGCCAGCAGCTTAGAGTCGGGACAGGAAGCTTTCTTT
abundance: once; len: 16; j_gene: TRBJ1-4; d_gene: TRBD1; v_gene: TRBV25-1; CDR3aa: CASSELGDRESEKLFF; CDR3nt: TGTGCCAGCAGTGAATTGGGGGACAGGGAGTCCGAAAAACTGTTTTTT
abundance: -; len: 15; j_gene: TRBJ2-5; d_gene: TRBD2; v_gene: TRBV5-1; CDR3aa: CASMTSGRGEETQYF; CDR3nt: TGCGCCAGCATGACTAGCGGGAGGGGGGAAGAGACCCAGTACTTC
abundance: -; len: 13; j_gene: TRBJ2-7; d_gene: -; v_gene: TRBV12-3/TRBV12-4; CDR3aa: CANPLQGTHEQYF; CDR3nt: TGTGCCAACCCACTCCAGGGTACCCACGAGCAGTACTTC
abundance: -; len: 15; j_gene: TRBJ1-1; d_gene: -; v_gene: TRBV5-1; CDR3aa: CASSQGLLRSTEAFF; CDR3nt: TGCGCCAGCAGCCAGGGACTTCTCCGGTCCACTGAAGCTTTCTTT
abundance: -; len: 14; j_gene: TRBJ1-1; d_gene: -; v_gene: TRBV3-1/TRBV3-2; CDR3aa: CASSLRVKETEAFF; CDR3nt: TGTGCCAGCAGCCTCAGGGTAAAGGAGACTGAAGCTTTCTTT
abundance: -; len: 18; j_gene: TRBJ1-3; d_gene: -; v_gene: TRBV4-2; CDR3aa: CASSQDFRGFTRGNTIYF; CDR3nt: TGTGCCAGCAGCCAAGATTTTCGGGGGTTCACTAGAGGAAACACCATATATTTT
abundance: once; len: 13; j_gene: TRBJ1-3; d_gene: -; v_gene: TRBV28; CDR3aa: CASSRFSGNTIYF; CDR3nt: TGTGCCAGCAGCAGGTTCTCTGGAAACACCATATATTTT
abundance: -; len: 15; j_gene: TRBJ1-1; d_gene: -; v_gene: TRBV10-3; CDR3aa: CAIRPSRGGNTEAFF; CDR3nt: TGTGCCATCAGGCCGTCGAGGGGAGGGAACACTGAAGCTTTCTTT
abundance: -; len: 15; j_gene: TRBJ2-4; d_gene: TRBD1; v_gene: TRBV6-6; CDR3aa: CASSLQGTAKNIQYF; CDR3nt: TGTGCCAGCAGCCTACAGGGGACGGCCAAAAACATTCAGTACTTC
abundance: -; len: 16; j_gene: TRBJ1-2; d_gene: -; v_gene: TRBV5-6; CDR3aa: CASSFGGASGNYGYTF; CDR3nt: TGTGCCAGCAGCTTCGGAGGGGCCAGTGGTAACTATGGCTACACCTTC
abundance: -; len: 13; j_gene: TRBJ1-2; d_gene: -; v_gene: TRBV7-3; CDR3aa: CASSLRGNYGYTF; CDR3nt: TGTGCCAGCAGCTTGAGAGGGAACTATGGCTACACCTTC
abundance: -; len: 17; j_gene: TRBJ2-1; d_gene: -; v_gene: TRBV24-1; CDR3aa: CATSEPGTGLGYNEQFF; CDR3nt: TGTGCCACCAGTGAGCCGGGGACAGGACTAGGGTACAATGAGCAGTTCTTC
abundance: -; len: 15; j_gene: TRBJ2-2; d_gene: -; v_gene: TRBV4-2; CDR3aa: CASSQETENTGELFF; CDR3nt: TGTGCCAGCAGCCAAGAAACAGAGAACACCGGGGAGCTGTTTTTT
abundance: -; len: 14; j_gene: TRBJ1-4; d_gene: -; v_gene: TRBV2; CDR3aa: CASTVGTSIEKLFF; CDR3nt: TGTGCCAGCACCGTGGGGACATCGATTGAAAAACTGTTTTTT
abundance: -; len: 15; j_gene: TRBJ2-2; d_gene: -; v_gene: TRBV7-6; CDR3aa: CASSFGQLNTGELFF; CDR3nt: TGTGCCAGCAGCTTTGGACAGCTGAACACCGGGGAGCTGTTTTTT
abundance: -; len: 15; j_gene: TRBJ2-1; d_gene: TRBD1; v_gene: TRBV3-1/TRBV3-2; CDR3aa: CASSQEGQVYNEQFF; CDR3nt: TGTGCCAGCAGCCAAGAGGGACAGGTCTACAATGAGCAGTTCTTC
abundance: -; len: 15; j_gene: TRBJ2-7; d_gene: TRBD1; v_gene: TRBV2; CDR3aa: CASTAGQGFTYEQYF; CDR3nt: TGTGCCAGCACCGCCGGACAGGGGTTTACCTACGAGCAGTACTTC
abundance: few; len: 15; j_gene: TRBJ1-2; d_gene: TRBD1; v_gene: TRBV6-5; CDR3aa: CASSYSGTGVRGYTF; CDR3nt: TGTGCCAGCAGTTATTCCGGGACAGGGGTGAGAGGCTACACCTTC
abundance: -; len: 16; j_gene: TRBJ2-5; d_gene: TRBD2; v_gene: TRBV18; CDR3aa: CASSPLAGGLGETQYF; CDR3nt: TGTGCCAGCTCACCACTCGCGGGGGGCCTCGGGGAGACCCAGTACTTC
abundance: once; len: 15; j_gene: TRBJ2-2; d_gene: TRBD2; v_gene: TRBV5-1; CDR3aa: CASSNGLAGTGELFF; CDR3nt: TGCGCCAGCAGCAACGGACTAGCCGGCACCGGGGAGCTGTTTTTT
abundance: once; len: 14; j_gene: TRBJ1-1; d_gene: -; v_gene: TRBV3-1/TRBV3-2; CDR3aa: CASSHRSGATEAFF; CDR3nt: TGTGCCAGCAGCCACCGAAGTGGGGCTACTGAAGCTTTCTTT
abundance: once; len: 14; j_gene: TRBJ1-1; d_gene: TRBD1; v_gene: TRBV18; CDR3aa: CASSPRDRGTEAFF; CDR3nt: TGTGCCAGCTCACCCCGGGACAGGGGTACTGAAGCTTTCTTT
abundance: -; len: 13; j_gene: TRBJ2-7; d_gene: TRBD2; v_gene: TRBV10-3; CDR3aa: CASTSGAPYEQYF; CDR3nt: TGTGCCTCGACTAGCGGGGCCCCCTACGAGCAGTACTTC
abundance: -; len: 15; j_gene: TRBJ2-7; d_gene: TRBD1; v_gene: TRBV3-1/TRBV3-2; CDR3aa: CASSLDRGSSYEQYF; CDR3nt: TGTGCCAGCAGCCTCGACAGGGGCAGCTCCTACGAGCAGTACTTC
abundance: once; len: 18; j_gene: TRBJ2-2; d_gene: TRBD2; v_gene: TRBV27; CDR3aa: CASRTRTGLAGDTGELFF; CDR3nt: TGTGCCAGCAGAACGCGAACGGGACTAGCGGGGGACACCGGGGAGCTGTTTTTT
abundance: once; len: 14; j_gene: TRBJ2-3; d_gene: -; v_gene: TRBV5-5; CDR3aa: CASSLSRSTDTQYF; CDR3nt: TGTGCCAGCAGCTTGTCCAGAAGCACAGATACGCAGTATTTT
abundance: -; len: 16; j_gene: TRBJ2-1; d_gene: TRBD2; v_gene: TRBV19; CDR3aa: CASSIDSAGGDNEQFF; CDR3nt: TGTGCCAGTAGTATAGATTCAGCGGGGGGGGACAATGAGCAGTTCTTC